This TCR beta chain was recovered during a study of cytomegalovirus exposure and HLA in healthy donors. Turning to the study itself: An analysis done earlier identified 100 million to 140 million unique TCR beta sequences from about 180 million T cells. Whole-study results and caveats: The authors listed 180 or so TCR beta chains as cytomegalovirus-associated. Earlier analysis yielded a pattern in which most TCR beta V segments were productive about 90% or about 30% of the time. A later analysis, which compared TCR beta chains of equal frequency, found the HLA-associated ones more clonally expanded.

As to this clone: Its target is not known.

PCR used 60 Vbeta primers and 13 Jbeta primers. Using immunoSEQ multiplex PCR, the repertoire was profiled, and TCRdb retains in-frame clones only, with some absent. Among 150,000 to 200,000 clones, 84% were seen once, and the ten largest hold roughly 5.2%. The CDR3 runs 14 residues. Germline CDR1 is MGHDK and CDR2 is SYGVNS. V gave up 5 bases and J gave up 8 bases; unmatched junction bases: 10. The sequence was obtained from a girl between 10 and 17 years old in good health and CMV-seropositive. Sequencing input: PBMCs. The chain recombines TRBV25-1 with TRBJ1-2; 8 positions agree with TRBD1. CDR3 DNA: TGTGCCAGCAGTTCCACCGCGACAGGGGAAGGCTACACCTTC. This sequence encodes CASSSTATGEGYTF.